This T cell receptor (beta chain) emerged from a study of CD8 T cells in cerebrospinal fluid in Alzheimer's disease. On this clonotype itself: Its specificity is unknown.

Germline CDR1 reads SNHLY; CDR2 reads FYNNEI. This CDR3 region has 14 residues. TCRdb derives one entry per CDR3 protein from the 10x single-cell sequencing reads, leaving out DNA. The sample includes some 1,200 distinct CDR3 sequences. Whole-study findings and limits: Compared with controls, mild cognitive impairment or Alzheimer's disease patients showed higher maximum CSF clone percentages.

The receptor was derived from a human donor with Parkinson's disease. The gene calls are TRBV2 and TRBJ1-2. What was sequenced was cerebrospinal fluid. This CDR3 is CASSEGSFSYGYTF.